This TCR beta chain was recovered during a study of OX40 agonist ivuxolimab in advanced cancers. Clones were read by immunoSEQ multiplex PCR, and TCRdb kept only the in-frame ones, dropping some. The data contain around 100,000 clones, 90% to 95% of them singletons. Germline-derived CDR1 and CDR2 are MNHEY and SVGAGI. This CDR3 has 14 amino acids. V lost 9 bases, J lost 5 bases, and 20 bases lay in between. The origin of this receptor is an adult with an advanced solid tumor such as melanoma, head and neck, liver or kidney cancer. Sequences were derived from CD4+ or CD8+ T cells sorted from blood, sampled in a trial of the OX40 agonist ivuxolimab. The chain employs TRBV6-5 and TRBJ2-7, with D possibly TRBD1 on 5 matching bases. CDR3 coding DNA: TGTGCCAGTTCCACCGGAAGCAGGGTAAACGAGCAGTACTTC. This encodes CASSTGSRVNEQYF.